This T cell receptor (beta chain) was documented in a study of human T cells and chemical hapten exposure (dated by TCRdb to 2020 to 2022). The study in broad terms: Libraries were pooled for sequencing, and per-sample TCR yields varied mainly because of small differences in library volumes within the pool. Both TCR alpha and TCR beta chains were sequenced from each blood RNA sample. The study tracked peripheral blood TCR repertoire changes in vivo during primary and secondary sensitization to the hapten diphenylcyclopropenone (DPC) in alopecia patients.

Beyond this particular receptor, the publication reports: DPC sensitization did not change the number of TCRs with a frequency above 1 in 1000, and there was no evidence of changes in global repertoire structure. Repeated subsampling changed both the strength of the expansion versus patch-test correlation and the threshold at which that correlation became significant.

Trimming at the junction amounts to 3 bases on V and 7 bases on J, and the germline ends lie 14 bases apart. Taken from the germline V gene, the CDR1 and CDR2 loops are SGHDT and YYEEEE. From its cysteine to its phenylalanine, the CDR3 spans 15 amino acids. The only DNA kept is the CDR3, 45 bases in frame from the first base. This clonotype was recorded a few times. Its cognate antigen has yet to be identified. No much larger clonotype is one base removed from it; base qualities were not supplied. Library creation used RACE. Sequencing used a NextSeq 500. Library preparation attached unique molecular identifiers to individual cDNA molecules for quantitative, reproducible TCR counting. In the authors' own workflow: The median number of TCRs per sample was approximately 98,000, ranging from about 23,224 to 750,000. The Decombinator software suite was used to annotate V, J and CDR3 in the TCR reads. For PS versus PT1 abundance plots, all samples were subsampled to the same number of TCRs (28,000). TCRs were defined as expanded if absent before sensitization and observed at least eight times at the 2-week time point. TCRdb cleaned the public reads at Q25 with fastp, built clones with MiXCR and kept in-frame beta chains. Rows are combined by CDR3 protein, so each entry shows the most common genes and DNA. The V and J calls here are based on TCRdb, not the publication. The sample includes around 130,000 distinct CDR3 sequences, with approximately 8.3% observed a single time. The top ten hold around 2% of the sample.

The time point label on this specimen signifies: healthy volunteer bleed at 2 weeks. Unfractionated whole blood was collected in Tempus Blood RNA tubes, and total RNA was extracted from that blood. Four or five healthy volunteers acted as controls for TCR sequencing and had blood drawn at day 0, 2 weeks and 6 weeks. The sequenced sample consisted of whole blood. This sequence uses TRBV5-6 and TRBJ1-6, and the D gene may be TRBD1, 5 bases matching. This TCR was recovered from a male donor in good health. Some clones in this sample may be carry-over from other donors' samples. CDR3 reads: CASSSRDRLNSPLHF. The DNA reads as follows: TGTGCCAGCAGCTCCCGGGACCGCTTGAATTCACCCCTCCACTTT.